This T cell receptor (beta chain) was obtained from a study of blood T cell repertoires in COVID-19. Study overall: Italy, Spain and the United States were the sources of the convalescent and acute COVID-19 samples. In each case, the material was cDNA or gDNA derived from T cells, B-cell-depleted T cells, or PBMCs.

This CDR3 region has 12 residues. V lost 10 bases and J 8 bases, leaving 17 bases between the germline ends. CDR1 is MDHEN, CDR2 SYDVKM, per germline. Generated by immunoSEQ multiplex PCR, the TCRdb table keeps only in-frame clones and is missing some. The sample records approximately 350,000 clones, more than 70% being singletons. V gene TRBV28 combines with J gene TRBJ1-2; D ambiguous. The clonotype originates from a man aged 25 to 40 with active or convalescent COVID-19. Sequenced input: peripheral blood. Here the CDR3 reads CATAGLFRGYTF. CDR3 coding DNA: TGTGCCACTGCAGGCCTATTCAGGGGCTACACCTTC.